The 12 T cell receptor beta chains presented below share a single source sample, sequenced in a study of T cells in localized non-small cell lung cancer. Repertoires were generated with immunoSEQ multiplex PCR, while TCRdb's copy carries only in-frame clones and drops some. The table shows around 33,000 clones, with around 88% occurring only once. The specimen comprised peripheral blood, sampled before any cancer treatment. Receptor source: a woman aged 35 to 69 with stage I lung adenocarcinoma.

This CDR3 is CASPQPSEQYF. Written as DNA, the CDR3 is TGCGCCAGCCCCCAGCCCTCCGAGCAGTACTTC. The rearrangement joins TRBV5-1 to TRBJ2-7; D gene ambiguous. The V end was cut by 7 bases, the J end by 6 bases, with 11 bases between. CDR1 is SGHRS and CDR2 is YFSETQ in the germline V gene. This CDR3 is built from 11 residues.

This chain joins TRBV11-2 and TRBJ1-2; unclear D gene. The CDR3 runs to 12 residues. With 2 bases removed from V and 4 bases from J, the gap between germline ends came to 5 bases. Germline V CDR1 and CDR2: SGHAT, FQNNGV. CDR3 in DNA: TGTGCCAGCAGCTTAATCAGCTATGGCTACACCTTC. Its protein product is CASSLISYGYTF.

The chain carries TRBV5-4 and TRBJ2-7; 11 bases match TRBD2. This CDR3 has 16 residues. Germline V gene lookup returns CDR1 SGHNT and CDR2 YYREEE (reference sequence). Trimming took 4 bases from V and 6 from J; bases not matched to a gene: 12. CDR3 coding DNA: TGTGCCAGCAGCCTGGGGGCTAGCGGGGGGCGAAGCGAGCAGTACTTC. This gives the protein CASSLGASGGRSEQYF.

V and J are TRBV4-2 and TRBJ1-5; the D is unclear. In germline, CDR1 is LGHNA, CDR2 YNFKEQ. Trimming took off 0 bases at V and 3 bases at J, with 12 bases between the two ends. CDR3 length: 16 residues. The DNA for the CDR3 is TGTGCCAGCAGCCAAGATATCTTCCAGATCAATCAGCCCCAGCATTTT. Its translation is CASSQDIFQINQPQHF.

The chain joins TRBV4-1 to TRBJ1-1, with D perhaps TRBD1 (5 bases). The CDR3 length is 18 residues. CDR1 is MGHRA and CDR2 is YSYEKL in the germline V gene. V shed 0 bases and J shed 1 base, with 18 bases lying between them. CDR3 residues: CASSQDYPYQGQNTEAFF. The CDR3 nucleotides read TGCGCCAGCAGCCAAGATTACCCCTATCAGGGCCAGAACACTGAAGCTTTCTTT.

The V call is TRBV6-1, the J call TRBJ2-3, with a possible D match to TRBD2 (5 bases). This CDR3 is 13 amino acids long. Germline assignment: CDR1 MNHNS and CDR2 SASEGT. V shed 4 bases and J shed 6 bases, with 11 bases lying between them. The CDR3 sequence is CASSASRDDTQYF. CDR3 bases: TGTGCCAGCAGTGCGTCGAGGGATGATACGCAGTATTTT.

The chain links TRBV18 to TRBJ2-7, with D possibly TRBD2 on 6 matching bases. The germline gives CDR1 KGHSH, CDR2 LQKENI. The CDR3 sequence is 18 residues long. V was cut by 1 base and J by 0 bases, with 19 bases left in between. The CDR3 is CASSPRRTFPTSSYEQYF. The CDR3 DNA follows: TGTGCCAGCTCACCACGGCGTACATTCCCGACTAGCTCCTACGAGCAGTACTTC.

The chain joins TRBV5-1 to TRBJ2-6; tentative D call: TRBD1 (5 bases). Trimming removed 6 bases at V and 0 bases at J, with 19 bases between. The length of the CDR3 is 18 residues. The V gene's germline CDR1 is SGHRS and CDR2 YFSETQ. CDR3 sequence: CASTEPTVSYSGANVLTF. In DNA, the CDR3 is TGCGCCAGCACGGAACCGACAGTTTCCTACTCTGGGGCCAACGTCCTGACTTTC.

This chain joins TRBV6-1 and TRBJ1-5; D unresolved. The V gene lost 4 bases and the J gene lost 4 bases, with 20 bases spanning the gap. The CDR3 is 17 amino acids. From germline, CDR1 is MNHNS and CDR2 SASEGT. The CDR3 here is CASSGPTRFRSNQPQHF. CDR3 bases: TGTGCCAGCAGTGGACCCACCCGTTTTCGTTCGAATCAGCCCCAGCATTTT.

The rearrangement joins TRBV6-5 to TRBJ1-2, with no clear D. The germline gives CDR1 MNHEY, CDR2 SVGAGI. The germline V and J ends were trimmed by 0 bases and 5 bases, with 13 bases remaining between them. This CDR3 contains 15 residues. The CDR3 protein is CASSYSSGNQYGYTF. DNA of the CDR3: TGTGCCAGCAGTTACTCTAGCGGCAATCAGTATGGCTACACCTTC.

CDR3: CASASRDRPTDTQYF. CDR3 sequence (DNA): TGTGCCAGTGCCAGCCGGGACAGGCCCACAGATACGCAGTATTTT. The chain has TRBV25-1 and TRBJ2-3; 8 bases map to TRBD1. This CDR3 contains 15 residues. Losses at the gene ends were 9 bases for V and 2 bases for J; bases not matched to a gene: 10. Germline-derived CDR1 and CDR2 are MGHDK and SYGVNS.

The V and J genes are TRBV5-4 and TRBJ2-5; 9 positions match TRBD1. The CDR3 is made up of 14 amino acids. The junction had 5 bases not matched to a gene; V was cut back by 4 bases and J by 4 bases. CDR1 and CDR2 from the germline V gene are SGHNT and YYREEE (reference sequence). CDR3 protein: CASSQKQGAETQYF. DNA for the CDR3: TGTGCCAGCAGCCAAAAACAGGGGGCAGAGACCCAGTACTTC.